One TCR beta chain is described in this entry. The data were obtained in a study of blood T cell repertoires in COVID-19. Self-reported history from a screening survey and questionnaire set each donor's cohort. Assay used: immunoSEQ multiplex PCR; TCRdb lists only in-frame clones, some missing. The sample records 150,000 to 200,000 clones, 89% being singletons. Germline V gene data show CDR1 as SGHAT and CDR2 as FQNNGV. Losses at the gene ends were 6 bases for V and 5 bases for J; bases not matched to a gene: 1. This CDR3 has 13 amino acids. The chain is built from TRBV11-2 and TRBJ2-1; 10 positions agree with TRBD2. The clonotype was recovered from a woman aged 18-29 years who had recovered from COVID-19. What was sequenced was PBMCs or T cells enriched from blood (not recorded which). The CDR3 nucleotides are TGTGCCAGCAGACTAGCGGGAAACAATGAGCAGTTCTTC. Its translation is CASRLAGNNEQFF.